One and the same sample provided the 31 T cell receptor beta chains below, sequenced in a study of blood T cell repertoires in COVID-19. Sequencing used immunoSEQ multiplex PCR; TCRdb keeps in-frame clones, though not all of them. In the table there are roughly 110,000 clones, 70% to 90% of which are singletons. Input material: peripheral blood. The receptor source for this set is a woman aged 50 to 60 with acute or convalescent COVID-19.

The rearrangement uses TRBV28 and TRBJ1-5; D might be TRBD1 (6 bases). Per germline, CDR1 MDHEN and CDR2 SYDVKM. CDR3 size: 15 residues. V lost 5 bases and J lost 3, with 14 bases in between. CDR3 loop: CASSPRGALNQPQHF. CDR3 DNA sequence: TGTGCCAGCAGTCCCCGGGGGGCACTCAATCAGCCCCAGCATTTT.

The genes are TRBV12-5 and TRBJ2-1; D gene ambiguous. The CDR3 consists of 14 residues. Germline V gene sequence: CDR1 LGHNT, CDR2 FRNRAP. V lost 5 bases and J 0 bases, leaving 8 bases between the germline ends. CDR3: CASGLDGSYNEQFF. The DNA of the CDR3 is TGTGCTAGTGGTCTGGACGGCTCCTACAATGAGCAGTTCTTC.

V and J are TRBV24-1 and TRBJ1-1, with D tentatively TRBD1 (5 bases). Germline CDR1 is KGHDR and CDR2 is SFDVKD. The CDR3 has 13 amino acids. The V end lost 4 bases, the J end lost 3 bases, and 8 bases lay between the germline ends. CDR3 sequence reads: CATSESGDTEAFF. The CDR3 DNA reads as TGTGCCACCAGTGAGTCGGGGGACACTGAAGCTTTCTTT.

The chain links TRBV3-1 (or the pseudogene TRBV3-2) to TRBJ2-5, with D possibly TRBD1 on 5 matching bases. Germline lookup yields CDR1 LGHDT and CDR2 YNNKEL (reference sequence). The CDR3 length is 17 residues. Trimming cost V 4 bases and J 0 bases, with 18 bases left between them. The CDR3 sequence is CASSPIPDTTYQETQYF. CDR3 DNA: TGTGCCAGCAGCCCGATCCCGGACACTACTTACCAAGAGACCCAGTACTTC.

This clone was counted a few times. This chain joins TRBV30 and TRBJ1-4; possible D gene TRBD1, 5 bases. CDR3 length: 11 residues. The germline V gene encodes CDR1 GTSNPN and CDR2 SVGIG (reference sequence). CDR3 in amino acids: CAGGANEKLFF. CDR3 DNA sequence: TGTGCAGGAGGGGCTAATGAAAAACTGTTTTTT.

The chain employs TRBV28 and TRBJ1-5; 7 positions match TRBD1. The ends lost 6 bases at V and 3 bases at J; junction bases unmatched: 8. CDR1 MDHEN and CDR2 SYDVKM come from the germline V gene. This CDR3 comprises 15 residues. The CDR3: CASRTDRASNQPQHF. The CDR3 DNA is TGTGCCAGCAGGACTGACAGGGCTTCCAATCAGCCCCAGCATTTT.

The chain joins TRBV19 to TRBJ1-4, with D uncertain. CDR3 length: 16 residues. Trimming took off 1 base at V and 7 bases at J, with 16 bases between the two ends. The germline gives CDR1 LNHDA, CDR2 SQIVND (reference sequence). The CDR3 is CASSIAFDLDGEKLFF. CDR3 nucleotides: TGTGCCAGTAGTATAGCTTTCGACCTAGACGGTGAAAAACTGTTTTTT.

The chain couples TRBV2 to TRBJ1-1; D not certain. The germline V and J ends were trimmed by 8 bases and 6 bases, with 16 bases remaining between them. CDR1 is SNHLY, CDR2 FYNNEI, per germline. This CDR3 is 13 amino acids long. CDR3 DNA sequence: TGTGCCAGCTCCCAACGAGGCGCCGCTGAAGCTTTCTTT. This translates into CASSQRGAAEAFF.

CDR3 residues: CASSPAPTGVDYGYTF. The CDR3 nucleotides read TGTGCCAGCTCACCAGCCCCTACAGGGGTGGACTATGGCTACACCTTC. The rearrangement joins TRBV18 to TRBJ1-2; 7 bases are a match to TRBD1. The J segment lost 3 bases and the V segment lost 2 bases, leaving 9 bases of the junction unmatched. The CDR3 has 16 residues. CDR1 KGHSH and CDR2 LQKENI come from the germline V gene.

The chain uses TRBV7-3 and TRBJ2-1; TRBD2 is a possible D gene (6 bases). Trimming left V 5 bases short and J 9 bases short, with 20 bases between. Per the germline V gene, CDR1 is SGHTA and CDR2 is FQGTGA. This CDR3 comprises 15 residues. DNA of the CDR3: TGTGCCAGCAGCCGGGGAGGTCCCACTGGGGGTGAGCAGTTCTTC. As protein: CASSRGGPTGGEQFF.

The chain combines TRBV15 with TRBJ2-7, with a possible D match to TRBD1 (7 bases). In germline, CDR1 is LNHNV, CDR2 YYDKDF (reference sequence). The CDR3 covers 15 residues. The V gene lost 2 bases and the J gene lost 4 bases, with 15 bases spanning the gap. The CDR3 region is CATSRMRGRGYEQYF. CDR3 nucleotide sequence: TGTGCCACCAGCAGAATGCGGGGCAGGGGGTACGAGCAGTACTTC.

The gene calls are TRBV28 and TRBJ2-1, with TRBD2 matching over 8 bases. The CDR3 has 15 amino acids. Per germline, CDR1 MDHEN and CDR2 SYDVKM. With 5 bases clipped from V and 6 bases from J, the junction kept 9 bases outside the gene matches. In nucleotides, the CDR3 is TGTGCCAGCAGTACCCGGGGGGGGCCACCCAATGAGCAGTTCTTC. The encoded protein is CASSTRGGPPNEQFF.

The chain carries TRBV5-1 and TRBJ1-2; D is possibly TRBD1 (5 bases). The ends were cut back, 4 bases at V and 2 bases at J, with 18 bases in the middle. The CDR3 runs to 16 residues. Germline values: CDR1 SGHRS, CDR2 YFSETQ. CDR3: CASSQLGQGRNYGYTF. CDR3 DNA: TGCGCCAGCAGCCAGCTAGGGCAGGGCCGAAACTATGGCTACACCTTC.

The chain combines TRBV24-1 with TRBJ1-2; D is ambiguous. This CDR3 has 15 amino acids. V was trimmed by 4 bases and J by 2 bases, leaving 13 bases between them. The V gene's germline CDR1 is KGHDR and CDR2 SFDVKD. In DNA form, the CDR3 reads TGTGCCACCAGTGACCCCGGTCTGCCGAACTATGGCTACACCTTC. As protein: CATSDPGLPNYGYTF.

This rearrangement joins TRBV19 to TRBJ1-3, with 9 bases lining up with TRBD1. CDR3 length equals 22 residues. Germline values: CDR1 LNHDA, CDR2 SQIVND (reference sequence). The V segment lost 4 bases and the J segment 0 bases; nucleotides outside the gene matches: 22. CDR3 loop: CASSKQGGGQGRLGVSGNTIYF. The CDR3 DNA sequence: TGTGCCAGTAGTAAGCAGGGGGGGGGACAGGGCAGGTTAGGCGTCTCTGGAAACACCATATATTTT. The full variable domain, rest sourced from reference TRBV19 and TRBJ1-3, is DGGITQSPKYLFRKEGQNVTLSCEQNLNHDAMYWYRQDPGQGLRLIYYSQIVNDFQKGDIAEGYSVSREKKESFPLTVTSAQKNPTAFYLCASSKQGGGQGRLGVSGNTIYFGEGSWLTVV.

This clone was seen only once. The CDR3: CASSPQTGANTEAFF. DNA for the CDR3: TGTGCCAGCTCACCACAGACAGGGGCGAACACTGAAGCTTTCTTT. The chain is built from TRBV18 and TRBJ1-1, with TRBD1 identical over 8 bases. CDR3 length equals 15 residues. The V and J ends lost 1 base and 1 base, in that order; junction bases with no gene match: 2. From germline, CDR1 is KGHSH and CDR2 LQKENI.

This rearrangement joins TRBV25-1 to TRBJ1-1; possible D gene TRBD1, 5 bases. This CDR3 is built from 12 residues. Germline V gene lookup returns CDR1 MGHDK and CDR2 SYGVNS. The V and J ends lost 6 bases and 7 bases respectively, with 12 bases between them. CDR3 in DNA: TGTGCCAGCAGCCGGACAAAAGGTGAAGCTTTCTTT. Protein sequence: CASSRTKGEAFF.

The chain carries TRBV24-1 and TRBJ2-1; 7 bases line up with TRBD1. This CDR3 is 17 amino acids long. The V and J ends lost 4 bases and 3 bases, in that order; junction bases with no gene match: 11. Per germline, CDR1 KGHDR and CDR2 SFDVKD. CDR3 nucleotides: TGTGCCACCAGTGAGAATCCGACAGGGTATGACTACAATGAGCAGTTCTTC. Amino acids: CATSENPTGYDYNEQFF.

The chain couples TRBV6-5 to TRBJ1-1, with no clear D. The CDR3 has 10 residues. V was clipped by 6 bases and J by 7 bases, with 6 bases between them. Germline V gene data show CDR1 as MNHEY and CDR2 as SVGAGI. Here the CDR3 DNA reads TGTGCCAGCAGCCAGGTTGAAGCTTTCTTT. Residues: CASSQVEAFF.

The CDR3 DNA reads TGTGCCACCAGCAGAGATCCACGTAGCTCTGGAAACACCATATATTTT. Its protein product is CATSRDPRSSGNTIYF. The J gene is TRBJ1-3, the V gene TRBV15; D is unclear. The CDR3 consists of 16 residues. The V end was cut by 0 bases, the J end by 0 bases, with 9 bases between. Germline loops: CDR1 LNHNV, CDR2 YYDKDF (reference sequence).

The chain couples TRBV3-1 (or the pseudogene TRBV3-2) to TRBJ1-1; possibly TRBD1 for D (6 bases). The CDR3 runs to 15 residues. Germline CDR1 is LGHDT and CDR2 is YNNKEL (reference sequence). The germline V and J ends were trimmed by 1 base and 1 base, with 10 bases remaining between them. CDR3 in DNA: TGTGCCAGCAGCCAAGGGGGACAAAGGAACACTGAAGCTTTCTTT. This encodes CASSQGGQRNTEAFF.

This clone was recorded once. Written as DNA, the CDR3 is TGTGCCTGGAGTTTGGCAGGGGGCTCCTATAATTCACCCCTCCACTTT. As protein: CAWSLAGGSYNSPLHF. V usage is TRBV30 and J usage is TRBJ1-6, with 7 bases identical to TRBD1. Looked up from germline, CDR1 is GTSNPN and CDR2 is SVGIG (reference sequence). The CDR3 runs to 16 residues. V shed 2 bases and J 0 bases; nucleotides not matched to a gene: 4.

The V gene is TRBV28, the J gene TRBJ2-1; the match to TRBD2 covers 15 bases. The CDR3 runs to 14 residues. CDR1 and CDR2 from the germline V gene are MDHEN and SYDVKM. Trimming took 6 bases from V and 15 from J; bases not matched to a gene: 9. The CDR3: CASSAGLGLAGGFF. CDR3 DNA: TGTGCCAGCAGCGCTGGTCTGGGACTAGCGGGGGGGTTCTTC.

V is TRBV30 and J is TRBJ1-1; D is unresolved. Germline V gene data show CDR1 as GTSNPN and CDR2 as SVGIG (reference sequence). Trimming cost V 2 bases and J 1 base, with 8 bases left between them. The CDR3 loop spans 13 amino acids. The chain's CDR3 is CAWSRQANTEAFF. The CDR3 DNA reads as TGTGCCTGGAGTAGGCAGGCGAACACTGAAGCTTTCTTT.

Worth noting for this clone: Sequence at one end of the junction differs from germline and may be a read error. The V gene is TRBV15, the J gene TRBJ1-1, with D possibly TRBD1 on 5 matching bases. The germline V gene encodes CDR1 LNHNV and CDR2 YYDKDF (reference sequence). This CDR3 contains 17 residues. The CDR3 loop reads CATSRLQHPDLNRHHLW. The DNA for the CDR3 is TGTGCCACCAGCCGTCTCCAGCACCCCGACTTGAACAGGCATCATCTTTGG.

The chain recombines TRBV4-1 with TRBJ1-4, with 8 bases matching TRBD1. This CDR3 is built from 17 residues. After removal of 0 bases from V and 2 bases from J, the junction contained 5 bases not matched to a gene. CDR1 and CDR2 (germline): MGHRA, YSYEKL. The CDR3 nucleotides read TGCGCCAGCAGCCAAGAGGGCGGGACAGGTACTAATGAAAAACTGTTTTTT. This translates into CASSQEGGTGTNEKLFF.

This chain joins TRBV29-1 and TRBJ1-2, with D possibly matching TRBD1 (5 bases). The CDR3 consists of 11 residues. Germline V gene lookup returns CDR1 SQVTM and CDR2 ANQGSEA. Trimming left V 6 bases short and J 3 bases short, with 8 bases between. The CDR3 loop is CSVRVDYGYTF. In DNA, the CDR3 is TGCAGCGTCAGGGTCGACTATGGCTACACCTTC. The complete variable domain, with remaining parts taken from reference TRBV29-1 and TRBJ1-2, reads SAVISQKPSRDICQRGTSLTIQCQVDSQVTMMFWYRQQPGQSLTLIATANQGSEATYESGFVIDKFPISRPNLTFSTLTVSNMSPEDSSIYLCSVRVDYGYTFGSGTRLTVV.

The rearrangement links TRBV27 to TRBJ1-5, with D maybe TRBD1 (5 bases). The CDR3 has 15 residues. Germline loops: CDR1 MNHEY, CDR2 SMNVEV (reference sequence). Trimming took off 3 bases at V and 5 bases at J, with 14 bases between the two ends. The CDR3 DNA is TGTGCCAGCAGTTTCTTATACAGGAGGGATCAGCCCCAGCATTTT. Protein: CASSFLYRRDQPQHF.

The chain carries TRBV30 and TRBJ2-7; D remains ambiguous. V lost 1 base to trimming and J lost 3 bases, with 7 bases between them. The germline V gene encodes CDR1 GTSNPN and CDR2 SVGIG (reference sequence). CDR3 size: 12 residues. As DNA, the CDR3 is TGTGCCTGGAGTGGCCACTACTACGAGCAGTACTTC. This sequence encodes CAWSGHYYEQYF. Complete variable domain (other parts from reference TRBV30 and TRBJ2-7): SQTIHQWPATLVQPVGSPLSLECTVEGTSNPNLYWYRQAAGRGLQLLFYSVGIGQISSEVPQNLSASRPQDRQFILSSKKLLLSDSGFYLCAWSGHYYEQYFGPGTRLTVT.

V gene TRBV6-4 combines with J gene TRBJ1-1; a possible D gene is TRBD1 (5 bases). Germline V gives CDR1 MRHNA, CDR2 SNTAGT. With 6 bases removed from V and 4 bases from J, the gap between germline ends came to 12 bases. The CDR3 is made up of 13 amino acids. The CDR3 bases are TGTGCCAGCAGCCCGCAGGGTGGCACTGAAGCTTTCTTT. This encodes CASSPQGGTEAFF.

V and J are TRBV2 and TRBJ2-7; TRBD1 matches 7 bases. The CDR3 is made up of 13 amino acids. V shed 8 bases and J 3 bases; nucleotides not matched to a gene: 7. Germline V lookup: CDR1 SNHLY, CDR2 FYNNEI. CDR3 amino acids: CASFGTDNYEQYF. The CDR3, as DNA: TGTGCCAGCTTTGGGACAGATAACTACGAGCAGTACTTC.